The clone carrying this T cell receptor beta chain occurred once. V lost 0 bases and J lost 9; bases outside the gene matches: 4. Germline V lookup: CDR1 SGHDT, CDR2 YYEEEE. This CDR3 region has 14 residues. Sequenced by immunoSEQ multiplex PCR; TCRdb stores in-frame clones only, minus some. The repertoire holds about 75,000 clones, with about 79% as singletons. The source of the sample is a study of blood T cell repertoires in COVID-19. V usage is TRBV5-6 and J usage is TRBJ2-1; 9 bases are a match to TRBD1. The receptor was derived from a woman between 50 and 59 years old with acute or convalescent COVID-19. Specimen: peripheral blood. The CDR3 DNA is TGTGCCAGCAGCTTGGGAGGACAGGGGATTGAGCAGTTCTTC. As protein: CASSLGGQGIEQFF.